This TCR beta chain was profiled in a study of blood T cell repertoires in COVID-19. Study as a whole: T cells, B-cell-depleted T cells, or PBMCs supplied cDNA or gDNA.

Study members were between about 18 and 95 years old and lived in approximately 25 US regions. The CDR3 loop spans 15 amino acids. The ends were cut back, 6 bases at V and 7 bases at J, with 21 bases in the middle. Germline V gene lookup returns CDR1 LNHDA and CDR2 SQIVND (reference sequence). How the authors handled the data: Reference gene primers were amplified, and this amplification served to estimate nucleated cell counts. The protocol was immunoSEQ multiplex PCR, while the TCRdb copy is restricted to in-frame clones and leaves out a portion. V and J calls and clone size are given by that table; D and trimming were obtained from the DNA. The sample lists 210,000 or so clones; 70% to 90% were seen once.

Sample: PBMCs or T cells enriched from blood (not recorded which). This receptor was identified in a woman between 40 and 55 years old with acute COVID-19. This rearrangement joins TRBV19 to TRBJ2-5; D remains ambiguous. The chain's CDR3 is CASRPRSGSPGTQYF. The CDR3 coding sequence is TGTGCCAGTAGACCCCGATCCGGAAGCCCGGGGACCCAGTACTTC.